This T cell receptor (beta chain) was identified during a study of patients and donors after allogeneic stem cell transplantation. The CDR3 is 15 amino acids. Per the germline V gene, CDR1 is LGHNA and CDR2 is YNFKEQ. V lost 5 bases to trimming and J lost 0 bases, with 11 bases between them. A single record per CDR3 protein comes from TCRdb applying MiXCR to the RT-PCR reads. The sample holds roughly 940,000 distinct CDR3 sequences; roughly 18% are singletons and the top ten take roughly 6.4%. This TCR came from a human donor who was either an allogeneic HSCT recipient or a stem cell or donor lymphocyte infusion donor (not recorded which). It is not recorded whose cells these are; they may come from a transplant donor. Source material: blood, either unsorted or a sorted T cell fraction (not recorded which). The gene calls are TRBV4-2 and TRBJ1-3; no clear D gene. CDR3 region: CASSSPSSSGNTIYF. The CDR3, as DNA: TGTGCCAGCAGCTCCCCCAGCAGCTCTGGAAACACCATATATTTT.